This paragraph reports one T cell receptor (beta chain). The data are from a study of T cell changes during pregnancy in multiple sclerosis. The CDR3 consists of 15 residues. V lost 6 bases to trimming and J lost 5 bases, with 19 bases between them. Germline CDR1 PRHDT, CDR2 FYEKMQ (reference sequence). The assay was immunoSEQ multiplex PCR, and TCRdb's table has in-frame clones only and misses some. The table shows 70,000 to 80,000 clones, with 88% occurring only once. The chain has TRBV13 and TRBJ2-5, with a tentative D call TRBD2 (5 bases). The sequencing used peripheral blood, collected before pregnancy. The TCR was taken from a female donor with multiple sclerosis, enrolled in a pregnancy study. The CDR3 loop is CASSSIAGITETQYF. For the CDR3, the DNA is TGTGCCAGCAGTTCTATAGCCGGGATAACGGAGACCCAGTACTTC.